In its sample, the clone carrying this T cell receptor beta chain was seen once. Its target is not known. CDR3 length equals 15 residues. Germline V CDR1 and CDR2: DFQATT, SNEGSKA (reference sequence). V was pared by 0 bases and J by 14 bases, with 23 bases between. This sample is drawn from a study of CD8 T cells in Susac syndrome. General study results and limits: None of the CD4+ T cell repertoires in Susac syndrome showed clonal expansion.

Random-hexamer reverse transcription was applied to roughly 0.5 to 1 ug RNA. TCRdb re-called the immunoSEQ multiplex PCR reads with MiXCR, one entry per CDR3 protein. The repertoire holds 140,000 or so distinct CDR3 sequences, with approximately 94% as singletons. The chain combines TRBV20-1 with TRBJ2-1; D possibly corresponds to TRBD2 (9 bases). The material sequenced was CD4+ T cells from PBMCs. The receptor was isolated from a human donor with Susac syndrome. DNA of the CDR3: TGCAGTGCTAGAGATCCCAGGGGGCGGGAGGGCGAGGAGTTCTTC. Amino acid sequence: CSARDPRGREGEEFF.